These T cell receptor beta chains were read from a single sample in a study of metastatic and nonmetastatic thyroid tumors. TCRdb ran MiXCR on the PCR reads. Of some 40,000 clones listed, more than 20% are singletons. Sequences were obtained from tumor tissue. The receptors derive from a female donor with papillary thyroid cancer or a benign thyroid nodule (not recorded which). Some clones in this sample may be carry-over from other donors' samples. The CDR3 runs from the conserved cysteine through the conserved F or W. D genes are given only for firm matches. Clone size, where shown, is once, few, many, or a class for clones that have expanded.

j_call v_call clone_size cdr3_length d_call cdr3_nt cdr3_aa
TRBJ2-3 TRBV10-2 few 13 . TGCGCCAGCAGTGAGGCTTATACAGATACGCAGTATTTT CASSEAYTDTQYF
TRBJ2-1 TRBV20-1 . 15 TRBD2 TGCAGTGCTAGATCCGGACTAGCGGGAGTCAATGAGCAGTTCTTC CSARSGLAGVNEQFF
TRBJ2-3 TRBV9 . 17 . TGTGCCAGCAGCCCAAACCCCGGGACCACCAGCACAGATACGCAGTATTTT CASSPNPGTTSTDTQYF
TRBJ1-2 TRBV20-1 . 12 . TGCAGTGCTACGGACATGAACTATGGCTACACCTTC CSATDMNYGYTF
TRBJ2-7 TRBV15 few 15 TRBD2 TGTGCCACCAGCAGGGACCTAGCGGGAGCCTACGATCAGTACTTC CATSRDLAGAYDQYF
TRBJ2-3 TRBV2 many 15 . TGTGCCAGCAGTGAATCGGGCAGTAGCACAGATACGCAGTATTTT CASSESGSSTDTQYF
TRBJ1-2 TRBV12-3/TRBV12-4 many 11 . TGTGCCAGCACCTCGCGCGGTGGCTACACCTTC CASTSRGGYTF
TRBJ1-1 TRBV12-3/TRBV12-4 . 11 . TGTGCCAGCAGTTTTCGCGGGAAAGCTTTCTTT CASSFRGKAFF
TRBJ1-1 TRBV10-3 . 15 . TGTGCCATCAGTGAGTCGGCAGGAATGAACACTGAAGCTTTCTTT CAISESAGMNTEAFF
TRBJ2-7 TRBV6-1 . 15 TRBD2 TGTGCCAGCAGTGAAAGGACTAGCGGAGCCTACGAGCAGTACTTC CASSERTSGAYEQYF
TRBJ1-2 TRBV20-1 many 14 . TGCAGTGCTAGGGTCGGCGGGGAAGACTATGGCTACACCTTC CSARVGGEDYGYTF
TRBJ2-3 TRBV20-1 . 14 TRBD2 TGCAGTGCAAGGACTAGCGGGAGCACAGATACGCAGTATTTT CSARTSGSTDTQYF
TRBJ2-7 TRBV6-1 . 16 . TGTGCCAGCAGTGGTTCCTCGAGCGAAACTACCTACGAGCAGTACTTC CASSGSSSETTYEQYF
TRBJ2-1 TRBV29-1 many 13 TRBD2 TGCAGCGGGACTAGCGGGAGTATTAATGAGCAGTTCTTC CSGTSGSINEQFF
TRBJ1-5 TRBV13 . 15 . TGTGCCAGCAGCTCCCGGCGATATAGCAATCAGCCCCAGCATTTT CASSSRRYSNQPQHF
TRBJ2-1 TRBV5-5 . 15 . TGTGCCAGCAGCTACCGAGTTGGACAGCAGAATGAGCAGTTCTTC CASSYRVGQQNEQFF
TRBJ2-2 TRBV6-2/TRBV6-3 . 20 TRBD2 TGTGCCAGCAGTTACAAGTTGCCGGGACTAGCGGGAGGGGACACCGGGGAGCTGTTTTTT CASSYKLPGLAGGDTGELFF
TRBJ1-2 TRBV19 few 14 TRBD1 TGTGCCAGTAGTGATAGCGGGACAGCTTATGGATACACCTTC CASSDSGTAYGYTF
TRBJ1-5 TRBV10-1 many 14 TRBD1 TGCGCCAGCAGTCCGGACAGGGGTTTTCAGCCCCAGCATTTT CASSPDRGFQPQHF
TRBJ2-5 TRBV3-1 many 15 TRBD2 TGTGCCAGCAGCCAAGAACTAGCGGGAGGGCACGTAAAGTACTTC CASSQELAGGHVKYF
TRBJ1-1 TRBV9 few 12 . TGTGCCAGCAGCCCCGGTGGCCTTGAAGCTTTCTTT CASSPGGLEAFF
TRBJ2-7 TRBV12-3/TRBV12-4 . 15 TRBD1 TGTGCCAGCAGTCCCCAGGGGGAGAGCTCCTACGAGCAGTACTTC CASSPQGESSYEQYF
TRBJ1-1 TRBV6-5 many 15 TRBD1 TGTGCCAGCAGTTACAGGGGGCGCGGTGGCACTGAAGCTTTCTTT CASSYRGRGGTEAFF
TRBJ1-5 TRBV5-6 . 14 TRBD1 TGTGCCAGCAGCTCGACAGGGATGGATCAGCCCCAGCATTTT CASSSTGMDQPQHF
TRBJ2-1 TRBV5-1 many 16 TRBD2 TGCGCCAGCAGCTTGCAGGGACTAGCGGACTACAATGAGCAGTTCTTC CASSLQGLADYNEQFF
TRBJ2-6 TRBV3-1 many 16 . TGTGCCAGCAGCCCCACCGGGGGAAGTGGGGCCAACGTCCTGACTTTC CASSPTGGSGANVLTF